This TCR beta chain was sequenced in a study of blood T cell repertoires in COVID-19. Across the study: Samples taken during acute and convalescent COVID-19 were collected in the United States, Italy and Spain. Sources were T cells, B-cell-depleted T cells, or PBMCs; the material itself was cDNA or gDNA.

Original processing methods: It was from reference gene primer amplification that nucleated cell counts were estimated. TCRdb's table, derived via immunoSEQ multiplex PCR, lists solely in-frame clones and lacks some. That table gives V, J and clone size, and the DNA gave D and trimming. The data show roughly 270,000 clones, around 85% seen once. The specimen was peripheral blood. This receptor was obtained from a man in his fifties or sixties with active or convalescent COVID-19.

For the CDR3, the DNA is TGTGCCAGCAGCCCCCGTTTGGGGGGAGGGCAGTATTTT. Protein: CASSPRLGGGQYF. The chain links TRBV11-3 to TRBJ2-3; maybe TRBD2 (6 bases). Germline V gene sequence: CDR1 SGHNT, CDR2 YENEEA. Trimming shortened V by 5 bases and J by 11 bases, and 17 bases separated the two germline ends. CDR3 length: 13 amino acids. The full variable domain, its missing parts supplied by reference TRBV11-3 and TRBJ2-3, is EAGVVQSPRYKIIEKKQPVAFWCNPISGHNTLYWYLQNLGQGPELLIRYENEEAVDDSQLPKDRFSAERLKGVDSTLKIQPAELGDSAVYLCASSPRLGGGQYFGPGTRLTVL.